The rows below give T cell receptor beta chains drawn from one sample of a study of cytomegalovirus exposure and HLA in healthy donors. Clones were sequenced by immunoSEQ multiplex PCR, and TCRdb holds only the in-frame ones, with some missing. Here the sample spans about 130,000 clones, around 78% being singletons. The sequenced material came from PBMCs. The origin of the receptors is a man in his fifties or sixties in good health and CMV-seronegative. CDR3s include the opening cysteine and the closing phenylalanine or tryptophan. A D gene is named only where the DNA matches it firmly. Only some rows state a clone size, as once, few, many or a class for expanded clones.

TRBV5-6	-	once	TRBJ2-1	TGTGCCAGCAGATTGGGGAGCGGTGAGCAGTTCTTC	CASRLGSGEQFF
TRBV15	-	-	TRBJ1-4	TGTGCCACCAGCAGAGACAGGCCTCCAGGGGAAAAACTGTTTTTT	CATSRDRPPGEKLFF
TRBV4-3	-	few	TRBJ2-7	TGCGCCAGCAGCCAAGACCTGGACAGACTTTCCTACGAGCAGTACTTC	CASSQDLDRLSYEQYF
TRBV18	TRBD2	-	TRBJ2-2	TGTGCCAGCTCACCAGCGGAGCGGGGTAACACCGGGGAGCTGTTTTTT	CASSPAERGNTGELFF
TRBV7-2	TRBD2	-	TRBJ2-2	TGTGCCAGCAGCTTTACTAGCGGGGGTTTCACCGGGGAGCTGTTTTTT	CASSFTSGGFTGELFF
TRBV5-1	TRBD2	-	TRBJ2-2	TGCGCCAGCAGCCCCCGGTCTAGCGGGGGGGACACCGGGGAGCTGTTTTTT	CASSPRSSGGDTGELFF
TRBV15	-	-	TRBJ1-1	TGTGCCACCAGCAGGGAAGTGTCGGGTGAAGCTTTCTTT	CATSREVSGEAFF
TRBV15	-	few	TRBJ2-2	TGTGCCACCAGCAGAGATCGGGTCACCGGGGAGCTGTTTTTT	CATSRDRVTGELFF
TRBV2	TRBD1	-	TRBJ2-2	TGTGCCAGCAGGGCCGAGGGGGCGCAAACCGGGGAGCTGTTTTTT	CASRAEGAQTGELFF
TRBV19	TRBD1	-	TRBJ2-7	TGTGCCACTAAAAACCGGGACAGGGACTACGAGCAGTACTTC	CATKNRDRDYEQYF
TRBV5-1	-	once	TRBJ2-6	TGCGCCAGCAGCATGACAGCCTCTGGGGCCAACGTCCTGACTTTC	CASSMTASGANVLTF
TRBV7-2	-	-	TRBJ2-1	TGTGCCAGCAGCTTAGCACGGGGACGAACTAGCCTTACCTACAATGAGCAGTTCTTC	CASSLARGRTSLTYNEQFF
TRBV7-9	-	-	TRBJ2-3	TGTTCCAGCAGCTTCAGGGGTGCAGATACGCAGTATTTT	CSSSFRGADTQYF
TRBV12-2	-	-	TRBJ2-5	TGTGCAAGTCGCTTACGCGGGGGGGTCCAAGAGACCCAGTACTTC	CASRLRGGVQETQYF
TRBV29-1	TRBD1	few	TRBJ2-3	TGCAGCGTTGAAACGGGACAGGGGAACACGCAGTATTTT	CSVETGQGNTQYF
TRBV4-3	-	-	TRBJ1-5	TGCGCCAGCAGCCAAGATTATAGCAATCAGCCCCAGCATTTT	CASSQDYSNQPQHF
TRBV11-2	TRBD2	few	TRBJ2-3	TGTGCCAGCAGCTTCAGAGCGGGGGGCGTTTCGGATACGCAGTATTTT	CASSFRAGGVSDTQYF
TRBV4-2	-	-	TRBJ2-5	TGTGCCAGCAGCCCCCGTGGAGGGTGGTACGAGACCCAGTACTTC	CASSPRGGWYETQYF
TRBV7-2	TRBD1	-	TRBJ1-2	TGTGCCAGCAGCTTAAACCCAGGGGGGCGTCAGGGTGGCTACACCTTC	CASSLNPGGRQGGYTF
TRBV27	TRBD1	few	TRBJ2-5	TGTGCCAGCAGTTTATTGGGACAGCAAGAGACCCAGTACTTC	CASSLLGQQETQYF
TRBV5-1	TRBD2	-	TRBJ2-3	TGCGCCAGCATGGATAGCGGGGGACCAGATACGCAGTATTTT	CASMDSGGPDTQYF
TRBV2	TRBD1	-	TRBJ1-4	TGTGCCAGCAGGGGGGACAGGGAAGGCGAAAAACTGTTTTTT	CASRGDREGEKLFF
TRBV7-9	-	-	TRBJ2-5	TGTGCCAGCAGCTTAATGGGAGACAGGCAGGAGACCCAGTACTTC	CASSLMGDRQETQYF
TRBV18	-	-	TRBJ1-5	TGTGCCAGCTCACCACCGTCGGGGTCTGGCAATCAGCCCCAGCATTTT	CASSPPSGSGNQPQHF